This is a list of T cell receptor beta chains from one sample in a study of blood T cells in healthy people across ages. From the 5' RACE reads, TCRdb called clonotypes with MiXCR, one entry per CDR3 protein. The sample gives about 1.8 million distinct CDR3 sequences, around 50% of which show up once; less than 2.5% is in the top ten. Sequencing input: blood. These receptor sequences come from a woman aged 40 to 55 in good health. The CDR3 runs from the conserved cysteine through the conserved F or W. A D gene is named only where the DNA matches it firmly. Rows give clone size only sometimes, using once, few, many, or a class for an expanded clone.

abundance: -
d_gene: -
j_gene: TRBJ2-2
v_gene: TRBV6-2/TRBV6-3
CDR3nt: TGTGCCAGCCATGACTACCGGGCCACCGGGGAGCTGTTTTTT
CDR3aa: CASHDYRATGELFF

abundance: once
d_gene: TRBD1
j_gene: TRBJ2-7
v_gene: TRBV20-1
CDR3nt: TGCAGTGCTAGAGGACAGGGGGCCCGTATCAGGTCGTCCTACGAGCAGTACTTC
CDR3aa: CSARGQGARIRSSYEQYF

abundance: -
d_gene: TRBD1
j_gene: TRBJ2-7
v_gene: TRBV7-2
CDR3nt: TGTGCCAGCAGCTCCTGGACAGGGCAGGGCGAGCAGTACTTC
CDR3aa: CASSSWTGQGEQYF

abundance: few
d_gene: -
j_gene: TRBJ2-5
v_gene: TRBV7-2
CDR3nt: TGTGCCAGCAGCCCCCGGGGGGCCCGTAGTGTAGAGACCCAGTACTTC
CDR3aa: CASSPRGARSVETQYF

abundance: -
d_gene: TRBD1
j_gene: TRBJ2-5
v_gene: TRBV12-3/TRBV12-4
CDR3nt: TGTGCCAGCAACACAGGGGAAGAGACCCAGTACTTC
CDR3aa: CASNTGEETQYF

abundance: -
d_gene: -
j_gene: TRBJ2-4
v_gene: TRBV3-1
CDR3nt: TGTGCCAGCACCGAAGGGTTCGGATCTAGGGGAAACATTCAGTACTTC
CDR3aa: CASTEGFGSRGNIQYF

abundance: -
d_gene: -
j_gene: TRBJ1-1
v_gene: TRBV12-3/TRBV12-4
CDR3nt: TGTGCCAGCAGTTTAGCGTTAGGGGCAAACACTGAAGCTTTCTTT
CDR3aa: CASSLALGANTEAFF

abundance: -
d_gene: -
j_gene: TRBJ1-5
v_gene: TRBV6-2/TRBV6-3
CDR3nt: TGTGCCAGCTCCGGCTGGGCCACCAATCAGCCCCAGCATTTT
CDR3aa: CASSGWATNQPQHF

abundance: few
d_gene: -
j_gene: TRBJ2-3
v_gene: TRBV11-3
CDR3nt: TGTGCCAGCAGCTTAGGGGCCATCGGAGATACGCAGTATTTT
CDR3aa: CASSLGAIGDTQYF

abundance: few
d_gene: TRBD2
j_gene: TRBJ2-7
v_gene: TRBV27
CDR3nt: TGTGCCAGCAGAACGACTAGCGGGGGTTCCTACGAGCAGTACTTC
CDR3aa: CASRTTSGGSYEQYF

abundance: few
d_gene: -
j_gene: TRBJ2-5
v_gene: TRBV7-9
CDR3nt: TGTGCCAGCAGCCGCCTCCTCACCCTGGCTAGCGTCCAAGAGACCCAGTACTTC
CDR3aa: CASSRLLTLASVQETQYF

abundance: -
d_gene: -
j_gene: TRBJ1-6
v_gene: TRBV28
CDR3nt: TGTGCCAGCAGTTTTCTGGTGACAGGCGATTCACCCCTCCACTTT
CDR3aa: CASSFLVTGDSPLHF

abundance: few
d_gene: -
j_gene: TRBJ2-7
v_gene: TRBV9
CDR3nt: TGTGCCAGCAGCGTAGGGCCGGGTTCACGCGAGCAGTACTTC
CDR3aa: CASSVGPGSREQYF

abundance: once
d_gene: TRBD2
j_gene: TRBJ2-2
v_gene: TRBV9
CDR3nt: TGTGCCAGCAGCACTGCGACTAGCGGAAACACCGGGGAGCTGTTTTTT
CDR3aa: CASSTATSGNTGELFF

abundance: few
d_gene: TRBD2
j_gene: TRBJ2-5
v_gene: TRBV6-2/TRBV6-3
CDR3nt: TGTGCCAGCAGTTTTATACGGGGGGGCCGTCGATTTGGAGAGACCCAGTACTTC
CDR3aa: CASSFIRGGRRFGETQYF

abundance: -
d_gene: TRBD2
j_gene: TRBJ2-5
v_gene: TRBV7-2
CDR3nt: TGTGCCAGCAGCCCCCTAAGGGCGGGGGGAGAGACCCAGTACTTC
CDR3aa: CASSPLRAGGETQYF

abundance: few
d_gene: -
j_gene: TRBJ1-1
v_gene: TRBV6-5
CDR3nt: TGTGCCAGCAGGGTACTCGGGGGGAACACTGAAGCTTTCTTT
CDR3aa: CASRVLGGNTEAFF

abundance: -
d_gene: -
j_gene: TRBJ2-3
v_gene: TRBV9
CDR3nt: TGTGCCAGCAGCGTAGGGACAGATACACGGTATTTT
CDR3aa: CASSVGTDTRYF

abundance: -
d_gene: TRBD2
j_gene: TRBJ2-5
v_gene: TRBV6-1
CDR3nt: TGTGCCAGCAGATCAGGACTAGCGGGTGGGCAAGAGACCCAGTACTTC
CDR3aa: CASRSGLAGGQETQYF

abundance: -
d_gene: TRBD1
j_gene: TRBJ2-7
v_gene: TRBV29-1
CDR3nt: TGCAGCGTTGTGGACGACAGGGTTTTCTACGAGCAGTACTTC
CDR3aa: CSVVDDRVFYEQYF

abundance: few
d_gene: -
j_gene: TRBJ2-5
v_gene: TRBV12-3/TRBV12-4
CDR3nt: TGTGCCAGCAGCCCCGCAAACCAAGAGACCCAGTACTTC
CDR3aa: CASSPANQETQYF

abundance: -
d_gene: -
j_gene: TRBJ2-7
v_gene: TRBV29-1
CDR3nt: TGCAGCGTCCTACAGCCCGTTAGGAGGCGGGGAGTATACAGCGGTGTGCAGTACTTC
CDR3aa: CSVLQPVRRRGVYSGVQYF

abundance: -
d_gene: -
j_gene: TRBJ2-7
v_gene: TRBV4-3
CDR3nt: TGCGCCAGCAGCCAAGCGGACACTCTTAGCTCCTACGAGCAGTACTTC
CDR3aa: CASSQADTLSSYEQYF

abundance: few
d_gene: -
j_gene: TRBJ2-1
v_gene: TRBV4-2
CDR3nt: TGTGCCAGCAGCCAGACGACGGGGTTCCATGAGCAGTTCTTC
CDR3aa: CASSQTTGFHEQFF

abundance: -
d_gene: -
j_gene: TRBJ1-2
v_gene: TRBV6-2/TRBV6-3
CDR3nt: TGTGCCAGCAGTTACTCGGGATCTAATACGTTTGGCTACACCTTC
CDR3aa: CASSYSGSNTFGYTF

abundance: -
d_gene: TRBD2
j_gene: TRBJ2-3
v_gene: TRBV6-2/TRBV6-3
CDR3nt: TGTGCCAGCAGTTGGGGTAGCGGGCCATACACAGATACGCAGTATTTT
CDR3aa: CASSWGSGPYTDTQYF

abundance: -
d_gene: -
j_gene: TRBJ2-7
v_gene: TRBV10-3
CDR3nt: TGTGCCATCAGTGGGGTACAGGGAAGGACCTACGAGCAGTACTTC
CDR3aa: CAISGVQGRTYEQYF

abundance: -
d_gene: -
j_gene: TRBJ1-5
v_gene: TRBV6-2/TRBV6-3
CDR3nt: TGTGCCAGCAGGAATGACATTTATAGCAACCAGCCCCAGCATTTT
CDR3aa: CASRNDIYSNQPQHF

abundance: few
d_gene: -
j_gene: TRBJ1-2
v_gene: TRBV4-1
CDR3nt: TGCGCCAGCAGCCAACCGGGACGGACGAACTATGGCTACACCTTC
CDR3aa: CASSQPGRTNYGYTF

abundance: -
d_gene: -
j_gene: TRBJ2-7
v_gene: TRBV5-5
CDR3nt: TGTGCCAGCAGCGCTAGCTTGGGGCGAAATGAGCAGTACTTC
CDR3aa: CASSASLGRNEQYF

abundance: -
d_gene: -
j_gene: TRBJ2-1
v_gene: TRBV6-2/TRBV6-3
CDR3nt: TGTGCCAGCAGTTACGAGAGAAGTAGGGTCGGGAATGAGCAGTTCTTC
CDR3aa: CASSYERSRVGNEQFF

abundance: -
d_gene: -
j_gene: TRBJ2-5
v_gene: TRBV7-2
CDR3nt: TGTGCCAGCAGCCCTGCTGCAACCAATGAGCAGTACTTC
CDR3aa: CASSPAATNEQYF

abundance: few
d_gene: -
j_gene: TRBJ2-5
v_gene: TRBV20-1
CDR3nt: TGCAGTGCTGGCCCAGGTCGGGCCCAGTACTTC
CDR3aa: CSAGPGRAQYF

abundance: few
d_gene: TRBD1
j_gene: TRBJ2-7
v_gene: TRBV29-1
CDR3nt: TGCAGCGTTGGGGGACAGGGGCTCTACGAGCAGTACTTC
CDR3aa: CSVGGQGLYEQYF

abundance: -
d_gene: -
j_gene: TRBJ1-2
v_gene: TRBV24-1
CDR3nt: TGTGCCACCAGCGCCGGGACGGGATATGGCTACACCTTC
CDR3aa: CATSAGTGYGYTF

abundance: few
d_gene: -
j_gene: TRBJ2-4
v_gene: TRBV5-5
CDR3nt: TGTGCCAGCAGCCACCCTCAGGGAGCCAAAAACATTCAGTACTTC
CDR3aa: CASSHPQGAKNIQYF

abundance: -
d_gene: TRBD2
j_gene: TRBJ2-7
v_gene: TRBV4-3
CDR3nt: TGCGCCAGCAGCCAAGATCTTTCGGGGGGGGCGGGTGAGCAGTACTTC
CDR3aa: CASSQDLSGGAGEQYF

abundance: -
d_gene: -
j_gene: TRBJ2-3
v_gene: TRBV2
CDR3nt: TGTGCCAGCAGCGCGGGACATGGGCAGGGAGATACGCAGTATTTT
CDR3aa: CASSAGHGQGDTQYF